This is a list of T cell receptor beta chains from one sample in a study of blood T cells in healthy people across ages. Using its own MiXCR run on the 5' RACE reads, TCRdb lists one record per CDR3 protein. In the table there are 500,000 to 650,000 distinct CDR3 sequences, about a quarter of which are singletons. These same records also appear under a second study, on T cells of mothers and their children.

The sample consisted of blood. The receptors were gathered from a boy aged 2 to 10 in good health. The CDR3 runs from the conserved cysteine through the conserved F or W. A D gene is named only where the DNA matches it firmly. Only some rows state a clone size, as once, few, many or a class for expanded clones.

clone size,V gene,D gene,J gene,CDR3 protein,CDR3 DNA
many,TRBV20-1,TRBD2,TRBJ2-5,CSAREASGRGRETQYF,TGCAGTGCTAGAGAGGCGAGCGGGAGAGGGAGAGAGACCCAGTACTTC
-,TRBV13,TRBD2,TRBJ2-1,CASSWGTSGSEGNEQFF,TGTGCCAGCAGCTGGGGGACTAGCGGGAGTGAGGGGAATGAGCAGTTCTTC
-,TRBV15,TRBD1,TRBJ2-7,CATSRERTGRLNEQYF,TGTGCCACCAGCAGAGAGAGGACAGGGCGGTTGAACGAGCAGTACTTC
once,TRBV6-4,TRBD2,TRBJ2-1,CASSVESGGYNEQFF,TGTGCCAGCAGTGTCGAAAGCGGGGGCTACAATGAGCAGTTCTTC
-,TRBV7-2,TRBD1,TRBJ2-3,CAGSLGLQGGTDTQYF,TGTGCCGGCAGCCTAGGGCTACAGGGGGGCACAGATACGCAGTATTTT
few,TRBV6-6,TRBD1,TRBJ2-1,CASRQGVGEQFF,TGTGCCAGCCGACAGGGGGTTGGTGAGCAGTTCTTC
-,TRBV4-1,-,TRBJ2-3,CASSQDRSWDTQYF,TGCGCCAGCAGCCAAGATCGGAGCTGGGATACGCAGTATTTT
-,TRBV4-3,TRBD1,TRBJ2-2,CASSPSPGQWDTGELFF,TGCGCCAGCAGCCCGAGCCCGGGACAGTGGGACACCGGGGAGCTGTTTTTT
once,TRBV27,-,TRBJ1-1,CASSLSFWGSTEAFF,TGTGCCAGCAGTTTATCGTTTTGGGGTAGCACTGAAGCTTTCTTT
few,TRBV6-6,-,TRBJ1-6,CASSYVTADSPLHF,TGTGCCAGCAGTTACGTGACAGCTGATTCACCCCTCCACTTT
-,TRBV12-3/TRBV12-4,TRBD2,TRBJ2-4,CASSGLAGGLKNIQYF,TGTGCCAGCAGCGGACTAGCGGGAGGCCTCAAAAACATTCAGTACTTC
-,TRBV24-1,TRBD2,TRBJ2-1,CATSDPGTSGRNEQFF,TGTGCCACCAGTGATCCCGGGACTAGCGGGAGGAATGAGCAGTTCTTC
few,TRBV20-1,-,TRBJ2-1,CSARLPLAQVGEQFF,TGCAGTGCTAGACTCCCACTAGCCCAGGTGGGTGAGCAGTTCTTC
-,TRBV6-2/TRBV6-3,TRBD2,TRBJ2-4,CASSYSEIAGGTNIQYF,TGTGCCAGCAGTTACTCAGAAATAGCGGGAGGTACTAACATTCAGTACTTC
-,TRBV20-1,-,TRBJ2-5,CSAGQQETQYF,TGCAGTGCTGGACAGCAAGAGACCCAGTACTTC
few,TRBV5-1,-,TRBJ2-4,CASTSHSENIQYF,TGCGCCAGCACTAGCCATTCTGAAAACATTCAGTACTTC
-,TRBV5-1,TRBD1,TRBJ2-2,CASSVDRGTTGELFF,TGCGCCAGCAGCGTGGACAGGGGGACCACCGGGGAGCTGTTTTTT
-,TRBV4-3,TRBD1,TRBJ2-7,CASSQGLDRVGYEQYF,TGCGCCAGCAGCCAAGGGTTAGACAGGGTGGGCTACGAGCAGTACTTC
few,TRBV5-5,TRBD1,TRBJ1-2,CASSLVQGVNYGYTF,TGTGCCAGCAGCTTGGTTCAGGGGGTAAACTATGGCTACACCTTC
-,TRBV9,-,TRBJ2-7,CASSRHGPLIYEQYF,TGTGCCAGCAGTCGTCACGGACCCTTGATCTACGAGCAGTACTTC
-,TRBV9,-,TRBJ2-3,CASSRYLGDTQYF,TGTGCCAGCAGCAGGTATTTAGGAGATACGCAGTATTTT
-,TRBV9,TRBD2,TRBJ2-1,CASSVSGLAGPSSYNEQFF,TGTGCCAGCAGCGTATCTGGACTAGCGGGGCCGAGCTCCTACAATGAGCAGTTCTTC
few,TRBV10-1,TRBD2,TRBJ2-7,CASSDRLGGRYEQYF,TGCGCCAGCAGTGACAGGTTGGGGGGGAGGTACGAGCAGTACTTC
few,TRBV7-9,TRBD2,TRBJ2-3,CASSLDPGLAGADTQYF,TGTGCCAGCAGCTTAGACCCGGGACTAGCGGGGGCAGATACGCAGTATTTT
many,TRBV4-3,TRBD2,TRBJ2-3,CASSQGQGTSGGDTQYF,TGCGCCAGCAGCCAAGGACAGGGGACTAGCGGGGGAGATACGCAGTATTTT
few,TRBV18,-,TRBJ1-4,CASSPPGWKLFF,TGTGCCAGCTCACCACCCGGCTGGAAACTGTTTTTT
few,TRBV18,-,TRBJ2-5,CASSPGTQQYF,TGTGCCAGCTCACCGGGTACCCAGCAGTACTTC
few,TRBV4-1,-,TRBJ2-3,CASMEGPGTDTQYF,TGCGCCAGCATGGAGGGGCCGGGCACAGATACGCAGTATTTT
-,TRBV14,TRBD1,TRBJ1-2,CASSQFSGAGGLGYTF,TGTGCCAGCAGCCAATTTTCGGGTGCAGGGGGACTTGGCTACACCTTC
-,TRBV5-1,TRBD1,TRBJ1-4,CASSSRDSDNEKLFF,TGCGCCAGCAGCTCCCGGGACAGCGATAATGAAAAACTGTTTTTT
few,TRBV7-9,TRBD1,TRBJ2-3,CASSLAGTGYPDTQYF,TGTGCCAGCAGCTTGGCCGGGACAGGGTACCCAGATACGCAGTATTTT
-,TRBV6-5,-,TRBJ1-1,CASSNNPLVADTEAFF,TGTGCCAGCAGTAACAATCCACTGGTAGCCGACACTGAAGCTTTCTTT
-,TRBV4-3,TRBD2,TRBJ2-1,CASSQDLGGGDEQFF,TGCGCCAGCAGCCAAGATTTGGGCGGGGGGGATGAGCAGTTCTTC
-,TRBV7-9,-,TRBJ1-2,CASSSPLADSANYGYTF,TGTGCCAGCAGCTCCCCTCTTGCGGACAGCGCTAACTATGGCTACACCTTC
few,TRBV7-2,-,TRBJ2-7,CASRRVSDSYEQYF,TGTGCCAGCAGACGAGTTAGCGACTCCTACGAGCAGTACTTC
-,TRBV10-2,-,TRBJ2-5,CASTSAGTQYF,TGCGCCAGCACATCCGCAGGAACCCAGTACTTC
many,TRBV12-3/TRBV12-4,-,TRBJ2-2,CASSFRAGELFF,TGTGCCAGCAGTTTTAGGGCCGGGGAGCTGTTTTTT
few,TRBV6-2/TRBV6-3,TRBD2,TRBJ2-7,CASSYFLGLAGGSGEQYF,TGTGCCAGCAGTTACTTCCTCGGACTAGCGGGAGGTTCGGGCGAGCAGTACTTC
few,TRBV4-1,TRBD2,TRBJ2-1,CASSQDAGGALNEQFF,TGCGCCAGCAGCCAAGATGCCGGGGGGGCCCTCAATGAGCAGTTCTTC
-,TRBV20-1,-,TRBJ1-1,CSATRGAEMNTEAFF,TGCAGTGCCACTCGGGGGGCTGAAATGAACACTGAAGCTTTCTTT
few,TRBV6-2/TRBV6-3,-,TRBJ1-2,CASSSRQAKVYGYTF,TGTGCCAGCAGTAGCCGACAGGCTAAAGTCTATGGCTACACCTTC
few,TRBV11-2,-,TRBJ2-3,CASSLVALEVPADTQYF,TGTGCCAGCAGCTTAGTCGCGCTAGAAGTCCCCGCAGATACGCAGTATTTT
few,TRBV20-1,-,TRBJ2-7,CSASDLKGGSYEQYF,TGCAGTGCTTCGGATTTAAAAGGGGGCTCCTACGAGCAGTACTTC
many,TRBV7-8,TRBD2,TRBJ2-5,CASSLDFGLAGRETQYF,TGTGCCAGCAGCTTAGATTTTGGCCTAGCGGGAAGAGAGACCCAGTACTTC
few,TRBV10-3,TRBD1,TRBJ2-7,CAISGGQGASYEQYF,TGTGCCATCAGTGGGGGACAGGGGGCATCCTACGAGCAGTACTTC
few,TRBV27,-,TRBJ2-5,CASRLDTQETQYF,TGTGCCAGCCGGTTGGACACCCAAGAGACCCAGTACTTC
-,TRBV29-1,TRBD2,TRBJ2-3,CSVEVRTSGSQDTQYF,TGCAGCGTTGAAGTACGGACTAGCGGGAGTCAGGATACGCAGTATTTT
few,TRBV7-6,TRBD2,TRBJ2-1,CASSLAAGLAEHNEQFF,TGTGCCAGCAGCTTAGCCGCCGGACTAGCGGAACACAATGAGCAGTTCTTC